Shown below are 3 T cell receptor beta chains from a single sample sequenced in a study of T cell clones after liver transplantation. Produced via immunoSEQ multiplex PCR; TCRdb's table is partial and in-frame only. The sample lists about 120,000 clones; 75% to 95% were seen once. This specimen was CD4+ T cells from blood, taken 12 months after liver transplant. These receptors were taken from a human patient who received a liver transplant. Some T cells may trace back to the graft donor.

The rearrangement links TRBV6-1 to TRBJ1-2; a weak D match, TRBD1 (5 bases). V gave up 4 bases and J gave up 5 bases, with 17 bases separating them. Germline V gene lookup returns CDR1 MNHNS and CDR2 SASEGT. This CDR3 spans 15 amino acids. CDR3 sequence (DNA): TGTGCCAGCAGTGTTCGGGGGATGGGCACGTATGGCTACACCTTC. Residues: CASSVRGMGTYGYTF.

The chain is built from TRBV7-6 and TRBJ2-1; D is uncertain. The CDR3 totals 15 residues. Trimming took off 0 bases at V and 7 bases at J, with 13 bases between the two ends. Germline V CDR1 and CDR2: SGHVS, FNYEAQ. CDR3 in amino acids: CASSLALSGGNEQFF. The CDR3 coding sequence is TGTGCCAGCAGCTTAGCACTCTCGGGTGGAAATGAGCAGTTCTTC.

This chain joins TRBV7-8 and TRBJ2-7; D ambiguous. V was pared by 0 bases and J by 0 bases, with 6 bases between. Germline CDR1 and CDR2: SGHVS and FQNEAQ. The length of the CDR3 is 14 residues. The CDR3 reads CASSLAGSSYEQYF. The DNA for the CDR3 is TGTGCCAGCAGCTTAGCTGGCAGCTCCTACGAGCAGTACTTC.